Here is one T cell receptor (beta chain) with its context. What it binds is not known. This specimen belongs to a study of cytomegalovirus exposure and HLA in healthy donors. PCR employed 60 Vbeta and 13 Jbeta primers. Assay: immunoSEQ multiplex PCR; the TCRdb copy retains only in-frame clones and omits some. The sample holds 160,000 or so clones, more than 65% seen once. Germline CDR1 reads MDHEN; CDR2 reads SYDVKM. This CDR3 is built from 15 residues. The trim removed 7 bases at V and 1 base at J, leaving 8 bases unmatched. Study-wide points: Cytomegalovirus-associated status was assigned to about 160 TCR beta chains. In an earlier analysis, in approximately 570 donors, most V segments appeared productive either ~87% or ~30% of the time. In a later analysis, TCR beta V- and J-gene trimming showed a link to a missense DCLRE1C variant.

These donors counted as nominally healthy when sampled, but unrecorded immune exposures were likely. V usage is TRBV28 and J usage is TRBJ2-7; 9 bases agree with TRBD1. Sequencing input: PBMCs. The sequence came from a woman in her 50s in good health and CMV-seronegative. CDR3 sequence: CASNPGGQGSYEQYF. The CDR3 DNA follows: TGTGCCAGCAACCCAGGGGGACAGGGTTCCTACGAGCAGTACTTC.